The clone carrying this T cell receptor beta chain was detected many times. These data are taken from a study of T cells after yellow fever vaccination. Germline CDR1 is LGHNA and CDR2 is YNFKEQ. The CDR3 extends over 17 amino acids. Trimming removed 0 bases from V and 4 bases from J; junction bases left unmatched: 9. In TCRdb, the 5' RACE reads were re-called with MiXCR into one record per CDR3 protein. This table has around 68,000 distinct CDR3 sequences, around 7.9% appearing once. The source of this sequence is a young man who received the YFV17D yellow fever vaccine. This chain connects TRBV4-2 to TRBJ2-5; 9 bases align to TRBD2. This specimen consisted of CD8+ T cells sorted from PBMCs, obtained around 10 days after the first yellow fever vaccination. CDR3 sequence: CASSQDWRGGLVETQYF. The CDR3, as DNA: TGTGCCAGCAGCCAAGATTGGCGGGGGGGCCTGGTAGAGACCCAGTACTTC.